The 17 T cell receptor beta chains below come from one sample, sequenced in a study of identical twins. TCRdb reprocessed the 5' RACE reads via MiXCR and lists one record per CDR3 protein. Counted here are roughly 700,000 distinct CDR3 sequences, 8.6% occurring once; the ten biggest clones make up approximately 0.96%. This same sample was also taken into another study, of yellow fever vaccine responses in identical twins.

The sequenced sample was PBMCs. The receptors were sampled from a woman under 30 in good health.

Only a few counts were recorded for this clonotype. CDR3 in amino acids: CASSFSGSTTDTQYF. DNA of the CDR3: TGTGCCAGCAGCTTTAGCGGGAGCACCACAGATACGCAGTATTTT. The V gene is TRBV7-9, the J gene TRBJ2-3, with 9 bases that match TRBD2. Trimming took 3 bases from V and 2 from J; bases not matched to a gene: 3. The CDR3 loop spans 15 amino acids. Germline values: CDR1 SEHNR, CDR2 FQNEAQ (reference sequence).

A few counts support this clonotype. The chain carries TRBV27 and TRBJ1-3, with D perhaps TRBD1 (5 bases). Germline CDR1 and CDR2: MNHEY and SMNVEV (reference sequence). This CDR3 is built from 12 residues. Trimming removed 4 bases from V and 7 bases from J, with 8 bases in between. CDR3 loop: CASSSRGNTIYF. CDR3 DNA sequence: TGTGCCAGCAGTTCGCGGGGGAACACCATATATTTT.

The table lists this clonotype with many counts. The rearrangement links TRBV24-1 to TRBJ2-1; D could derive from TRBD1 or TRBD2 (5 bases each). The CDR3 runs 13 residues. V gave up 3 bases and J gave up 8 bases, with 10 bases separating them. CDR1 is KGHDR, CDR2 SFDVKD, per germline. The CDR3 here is CATSDGVGDEQFF. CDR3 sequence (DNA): TGTGCCACCAGTGATGGAGTGGGGGATGAGCAGTTCTTC.

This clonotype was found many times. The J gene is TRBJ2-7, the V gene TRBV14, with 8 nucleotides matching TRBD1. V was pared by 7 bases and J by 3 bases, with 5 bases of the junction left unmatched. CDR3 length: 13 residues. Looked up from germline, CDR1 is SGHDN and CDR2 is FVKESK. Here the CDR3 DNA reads TGTGCCAGCAAAAGGACAGGGAGCTACGAGCAGTACTTC. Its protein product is CASKRTGSYEQYF.

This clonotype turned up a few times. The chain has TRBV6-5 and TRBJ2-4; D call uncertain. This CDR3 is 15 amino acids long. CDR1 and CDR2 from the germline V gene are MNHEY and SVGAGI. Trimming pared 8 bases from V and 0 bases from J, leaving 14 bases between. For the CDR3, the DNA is TGTGCCAGCGGTTCTGACGCTTTAGCCAAAAACATTCAGTACTTC. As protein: CASGSDALAKNIQYF.

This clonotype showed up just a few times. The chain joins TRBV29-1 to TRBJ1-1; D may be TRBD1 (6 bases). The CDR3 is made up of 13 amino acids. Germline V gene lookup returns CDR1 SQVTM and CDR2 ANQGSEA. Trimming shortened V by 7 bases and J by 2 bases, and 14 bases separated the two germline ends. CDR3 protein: CSERTESNTEAFF. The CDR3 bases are TGCAGCGAGAGGACAGAAAGCAACACTGAAGCTTTCTTT.

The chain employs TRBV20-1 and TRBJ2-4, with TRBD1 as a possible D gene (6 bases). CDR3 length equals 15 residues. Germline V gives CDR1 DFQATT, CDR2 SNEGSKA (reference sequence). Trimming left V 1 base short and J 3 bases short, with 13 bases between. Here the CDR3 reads CSARGAQGGKNIQYF. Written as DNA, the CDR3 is TGCAGTGCTAGAGGGGCCCAAGGGGGCAAAAACATTCAGTACTTC.

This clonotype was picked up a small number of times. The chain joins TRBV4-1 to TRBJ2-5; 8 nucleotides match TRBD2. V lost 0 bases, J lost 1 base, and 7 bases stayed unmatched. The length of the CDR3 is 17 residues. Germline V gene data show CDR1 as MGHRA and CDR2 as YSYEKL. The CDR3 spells CASSQDPGGGLQETQYF. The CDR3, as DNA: TGCGCCAGCAGCCAAGATCCTGGCGGGGGGCTCCAAGAGACCCAGTACTTC.

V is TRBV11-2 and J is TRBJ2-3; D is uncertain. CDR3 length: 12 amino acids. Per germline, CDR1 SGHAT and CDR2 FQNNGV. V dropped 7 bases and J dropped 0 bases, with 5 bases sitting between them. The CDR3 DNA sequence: TGTGCCAGCACATCTAGCACAGATACGCAGTATTTT. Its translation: CASTSSTDTQYF. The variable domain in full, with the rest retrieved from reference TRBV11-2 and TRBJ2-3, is EAGVAQSPRYKIIEKRQSVAFWCNPISGHATLYWYQQILGQGPKLLIQFQNNGVVDDSQLPKDRFSAERLKGVDSTLKIQPAKLEDSAVYLCASTSSTDTQYFGPGTRLTVL.

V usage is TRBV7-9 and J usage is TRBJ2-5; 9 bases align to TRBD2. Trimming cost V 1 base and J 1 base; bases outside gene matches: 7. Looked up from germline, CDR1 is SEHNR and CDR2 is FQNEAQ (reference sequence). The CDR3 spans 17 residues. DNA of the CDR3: TGTGCCAGCAGCTTAGTTGGTCTAGCGGGACGCCAAGAGACCCAGTACTTC. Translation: CASSLVGLAGRQETQYF.

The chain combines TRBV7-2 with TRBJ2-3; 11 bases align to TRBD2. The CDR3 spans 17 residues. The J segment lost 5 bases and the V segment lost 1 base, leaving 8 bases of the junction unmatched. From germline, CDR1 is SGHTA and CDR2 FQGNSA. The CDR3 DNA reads TGTGCCAGCAGCTTAGTAAGGGCTAGCGGGGGGTTAGATACGCAGTATTTT. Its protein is CASSLVRASGGLDTQYF.

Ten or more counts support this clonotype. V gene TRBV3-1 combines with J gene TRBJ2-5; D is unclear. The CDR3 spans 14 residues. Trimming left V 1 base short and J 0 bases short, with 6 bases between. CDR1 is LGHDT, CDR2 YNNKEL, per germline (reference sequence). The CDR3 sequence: CASSQGADQETQYF. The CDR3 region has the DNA TGTGCCAGCAGCCAAGGGGCGGACCAAGAGACCCAGTACTTC.

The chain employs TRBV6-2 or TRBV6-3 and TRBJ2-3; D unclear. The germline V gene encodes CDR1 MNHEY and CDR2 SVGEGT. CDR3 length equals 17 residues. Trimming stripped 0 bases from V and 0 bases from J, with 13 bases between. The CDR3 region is CASSYSTASSSTDTQYF. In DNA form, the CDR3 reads TGTGCCAGCAGTTACTCGACGGCCAGTTCTAGCACAGATACGCAGTATTTT.

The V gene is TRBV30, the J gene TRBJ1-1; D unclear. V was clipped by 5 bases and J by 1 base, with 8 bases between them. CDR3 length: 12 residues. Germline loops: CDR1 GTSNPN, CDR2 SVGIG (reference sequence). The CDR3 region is CAWGDQNTEAFF. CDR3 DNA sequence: TGTGCCTGGGGGGATCAGAACACTGAAGCTTTCTTT.

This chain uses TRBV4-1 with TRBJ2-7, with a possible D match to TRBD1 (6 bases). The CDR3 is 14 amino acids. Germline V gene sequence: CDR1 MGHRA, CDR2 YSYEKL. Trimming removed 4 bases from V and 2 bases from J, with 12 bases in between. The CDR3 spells CASSPRTAAYEQYF. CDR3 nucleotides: TGCGCCAGCAGCCCACGGACAGCCGCCTACGAGCAGTACTTC.

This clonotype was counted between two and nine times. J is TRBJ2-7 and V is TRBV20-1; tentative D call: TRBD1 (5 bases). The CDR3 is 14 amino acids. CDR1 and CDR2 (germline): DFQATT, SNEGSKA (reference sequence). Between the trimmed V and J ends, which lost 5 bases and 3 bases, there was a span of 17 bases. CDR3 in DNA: TGCAGTGCTGGAACGACATCAGGGTTCTACGAGCAGTACTTC. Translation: CSAGTTSGFYEQYF.

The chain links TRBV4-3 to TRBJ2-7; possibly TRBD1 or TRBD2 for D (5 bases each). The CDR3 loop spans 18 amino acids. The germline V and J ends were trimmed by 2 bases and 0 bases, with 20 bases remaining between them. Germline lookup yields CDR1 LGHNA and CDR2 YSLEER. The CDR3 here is CASSQMSANEGFSYEQYF. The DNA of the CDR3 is TGCGCCAGCAGCCAAATGTCTGCTAATGAGGGGTTCTCCTACGAGCAGTACTTC.